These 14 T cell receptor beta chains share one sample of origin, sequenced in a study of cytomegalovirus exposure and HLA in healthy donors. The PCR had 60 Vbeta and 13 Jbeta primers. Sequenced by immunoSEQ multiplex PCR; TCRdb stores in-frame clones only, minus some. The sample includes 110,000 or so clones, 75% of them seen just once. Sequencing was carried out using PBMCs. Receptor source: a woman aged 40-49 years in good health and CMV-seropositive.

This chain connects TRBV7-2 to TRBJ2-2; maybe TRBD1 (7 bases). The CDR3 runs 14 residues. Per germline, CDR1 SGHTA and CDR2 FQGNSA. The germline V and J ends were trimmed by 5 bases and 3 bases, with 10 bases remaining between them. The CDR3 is CASSAGQHTGELFF. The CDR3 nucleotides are TGTGCCAGCAGCGCGGGACAGCACACCGGGGAGCTGTTTTTT. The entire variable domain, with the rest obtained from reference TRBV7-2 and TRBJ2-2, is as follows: GAGVSQSPSNKVTEKGKDVELRCDPISGHTALYWYRQSLGQGLEFLIYFQGNSAPDKSGLPSDRFSAERTGGSVSTLTIQRTQQEDSAVYLCASSAGQHTGELFFGEGSRLTVL.

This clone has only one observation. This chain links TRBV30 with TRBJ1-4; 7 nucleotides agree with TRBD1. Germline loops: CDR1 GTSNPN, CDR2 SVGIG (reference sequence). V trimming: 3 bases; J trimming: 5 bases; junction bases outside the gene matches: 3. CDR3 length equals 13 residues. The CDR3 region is CAWRKQGNEKLFF. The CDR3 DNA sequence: TGTGCCTGGAGAAAACAGGGGAATGAAAAACTGTTTTTT. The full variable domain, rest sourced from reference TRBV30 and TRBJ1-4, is SQTIHQWPATLVQPVGSPLSLECTVEGTSNPNLYWYRQAAGRGLQLLFYSVGIGQISSEVPQNLSASRPQDRQFILSSKKLLLSDSGFYLCAWRKQGNEKLFFGSGTQLSVL.

The CDR3 sequence: CASSANKAGAGTDTQYF. The CDR3 region has the DNA TGTGCCAGTAGTGCAAATAAAGCGGGGGCCGGCACAGATACGCAGTATTTT. The chain joins TRBV19 to TRBJ2-3, with 8 bases identical to TRBD2. Germline V gives CDR1 LNHDA, CDR2 SQIVND (reference sequence). The CDR3 is 17 amino acids. Trimming removed 5 bases from V and 1 base from J; junction bases left unmatched: 11.

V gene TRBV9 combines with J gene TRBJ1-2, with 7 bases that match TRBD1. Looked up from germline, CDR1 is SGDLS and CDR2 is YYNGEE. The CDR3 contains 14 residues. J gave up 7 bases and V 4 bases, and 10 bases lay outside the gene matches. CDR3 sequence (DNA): TGTGCCAGCAGCCCCGACAGGGTAAAGGGTGGCTACACCTTC. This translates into CASSPDRVKGGYTF.

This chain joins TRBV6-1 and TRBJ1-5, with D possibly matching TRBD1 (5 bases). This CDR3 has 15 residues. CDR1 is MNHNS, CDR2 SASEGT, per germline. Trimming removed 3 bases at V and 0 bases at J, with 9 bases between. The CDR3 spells CASSDQTDSNQPQHF. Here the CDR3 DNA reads TGTGCCAGCAGTGACCAGACAGATAGCAATCAGCCCCAGCATTTT.

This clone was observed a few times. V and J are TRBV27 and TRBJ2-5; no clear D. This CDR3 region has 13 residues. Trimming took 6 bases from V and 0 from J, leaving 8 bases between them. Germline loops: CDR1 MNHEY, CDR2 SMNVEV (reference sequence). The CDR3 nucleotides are TGTGCCAGCAGCCCAGGATACCAAGAGACCCAGTACTTC. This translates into CASSPGYQETQYF.

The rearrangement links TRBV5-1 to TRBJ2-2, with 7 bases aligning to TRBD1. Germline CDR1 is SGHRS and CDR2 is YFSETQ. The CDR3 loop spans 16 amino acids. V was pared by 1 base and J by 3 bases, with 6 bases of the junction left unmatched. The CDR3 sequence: CASSLRGTVDTGELFF. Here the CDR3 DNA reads TGCGCCAGCAGCTTGAGGGGGACAGTTGACACCGGGGAGCTGTTTTTT.

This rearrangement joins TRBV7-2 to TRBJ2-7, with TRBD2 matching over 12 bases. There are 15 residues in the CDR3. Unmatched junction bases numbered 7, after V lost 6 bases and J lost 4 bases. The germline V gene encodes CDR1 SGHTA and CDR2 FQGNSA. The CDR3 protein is CASRFTSGGIYEQYF. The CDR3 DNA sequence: TGTGCCAGCAGGTTTACTAGCGGGGGGATATACGAGCAGTACTTC.

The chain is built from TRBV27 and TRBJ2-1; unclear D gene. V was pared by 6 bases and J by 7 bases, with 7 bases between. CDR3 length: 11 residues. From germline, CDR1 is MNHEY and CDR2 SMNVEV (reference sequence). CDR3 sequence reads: CASRTRNEQFF. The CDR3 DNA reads TGTGCCAGCAGAACGAGGAATGAGCAGTTCTTC.

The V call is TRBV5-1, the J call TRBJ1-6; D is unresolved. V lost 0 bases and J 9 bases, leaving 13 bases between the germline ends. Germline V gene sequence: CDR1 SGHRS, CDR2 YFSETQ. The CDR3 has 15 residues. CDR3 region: CASSLAGVWISPLHF. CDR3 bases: TGCGCCAGCAGCTTGGCCGGGGTTTGGATTTCACCCCTCCACTTT.

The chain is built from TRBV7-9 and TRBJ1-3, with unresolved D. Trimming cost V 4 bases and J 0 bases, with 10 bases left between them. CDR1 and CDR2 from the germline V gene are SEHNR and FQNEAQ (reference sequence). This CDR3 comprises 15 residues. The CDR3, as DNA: TGTGCCAGCAGCTCCCAGGCCATCTCTGGAAACACCATATATTTT. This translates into CASSSQAISGNTIYF.

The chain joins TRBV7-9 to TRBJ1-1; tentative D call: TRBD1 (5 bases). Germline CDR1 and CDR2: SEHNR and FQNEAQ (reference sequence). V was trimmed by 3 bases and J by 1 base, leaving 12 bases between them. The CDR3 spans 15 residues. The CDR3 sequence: CASSFPGVRNTEAFF. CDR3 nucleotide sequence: TGTGCCAGCAGCTTCCCGGGGGTGAGGAACACTGAAGCTTTCTTT.

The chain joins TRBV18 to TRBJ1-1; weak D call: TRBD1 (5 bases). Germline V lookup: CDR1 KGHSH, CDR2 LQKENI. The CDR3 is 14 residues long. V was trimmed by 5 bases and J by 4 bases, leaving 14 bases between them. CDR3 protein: CASSVQEGSTEAFF. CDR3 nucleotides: TGTGCCAGCTCAGTACAGGAGGGTAGCACTGAAGCTTTCTTT.

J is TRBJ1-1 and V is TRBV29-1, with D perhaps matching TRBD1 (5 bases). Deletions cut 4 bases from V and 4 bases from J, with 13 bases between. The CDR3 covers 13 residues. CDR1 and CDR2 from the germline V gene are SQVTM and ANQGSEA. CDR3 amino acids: CSVGGVLGTEAFF. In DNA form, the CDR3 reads TGCAGCGTTGGGGGGGTACTCGGCACTGAAGCTTTCTTT.